The sequence of this T cell receptor beta chain was determined in a study of T cell responses to AZD1222 COVID-19 vaccine. CDR3 length: 14 residues. J was trimmed by 2 bases and V by 4 bases; bases with no gene match: 5. The germline CDR1 and CDR2 sequences are SGHDT and YYEEEE. With regard to this clone: Its specificity is not known.

Clones were read by immunoSEQ multiplex PCR, and TCRdb kept only the in-frame ones, dropping some. The sample lists some 140,000 clones; roughly 90% were seen once. Findings of the study overall: The study identified only 6 or 7 AZD1222 recipients as seropositive at baseline. Females made up more of the donors, who were largely white British, and clonal diversity may have come out too low.

The V call is TRBV5-6, the J call TRBJ2-7; 8 positions match TRBD2. This material consisted of peripheral blood, taken on day 0 of AZD1222 vaccination. This receptor was taken from an adult in good health. The CDR3 DNA reads as TGTGCCAGCAGCGATAGCGGGAACACCTACGAGCAGTACTTC. Protein sequence: CASSDSGNTYEQYF.